Below, 13 T cell receptor beta chains from the same sample are listed, as sequenced in a study of shared clonotypes between healthy human individuals. Sequencing was performed with immunoSEQ multiplex PCR; in TCRdb, only in-frame clones are kept and a portion is missing. The data hold around 720,000 clones, with around 73% observed a single time. The sample consisted of memory CD4+ T cells sorted from blood. Described subset: CD45RA-negative fraction. The receptors come from a young woman in good health.

The J gene is TRBJ2-2, the V gene TRBV27, with D maybe TRBD1 (6 bases). Looked up from germline, CDR1 is MNHEY and CDR2 is SMNVEV (reference sequence). The CDR3 is 17 amino acids. Trimming removed 4 bases at V and 4 bases at J, with 19 bases between. In DNA form, the CDR3 reads TGTGCCAGCAGTTCTTCCTGGACAGCACGAAGCACCGGGGAGCTGTTTTTT. This codes for CASSSSWTARSTGELFF.

The chain combines TRBV7-2 with TRBJ1-5; a weak D match, TRBD1 (5 bases). V dropped 5 bases and J dropped 5 bases, with 7 bases sitting between them. Germline values: CDR1 SGHTA, CDR2 FQGNSA. This CDR3 region has 12 residues. The CDR3 protein is CASSDSYQPQHF. As DNA, the CDR3 is TGTGCCAGCAGCGACAGCTATCAGCCCCAGCATTTT.

Only a few counts were recorded for this clone. The chain carries TRBV19 and TRBJ2-5; D is unresolved. CDR1 and CDR2 (germline): LNHDA, SQIVND (reference sequence). CDR3 length: 13 residues. V shed 9 bases and J shed 5 bases, with 16 bases lying between them. Here the CDR3 DNA reads TGTGCCAGCGCCGACGGTCCTCGGGAGACCCAGTACTTC. It is translated as CASADGPRETQYF.

The chain links TRBV5-1 to TRBJ1-1, with TRBD1 matching 8 bases. Trimming took 2 bases from V and 6 from J; bases not matched to a gene: 6. Germline V gives CDR1 SGHRS, CDR2 YFSETQ. The CDR3 is 14 residues long. The CDR3 region is CASSFGQGVAEAFF. CDR3 nucleotide sequence: TGCGCCAGCAGCTTCGGACAGGGAGTAGCTGAAGCTTTCTTT.

The CDR3 DNA sequence: TGTGCCTCGGACAGGGGGAATGGAGAGACCCAGTACTTC. Its protein product is CASDRGNGETQYF. The chain has TRBV30 and TRBJ2-5, with TRBD1 matching 10 bases. Germline-derived CDR1 and CDR2 are GTSNPN and SVGIG (reference sequence). The CDR3 consists of 13 residues. The junction had 6 bases not matched to a gene; V was cut back by 7 bases and J by 4 bases.

As regards this clone: This CDR3 is also generated by other DNA sequences in the sample. The chain is built from TRBV9 and TRBJ1-4; D call uncertain. Trimming removed 2 bases from V and 8 bases from J, with 4 bases in between. Germline assignment: CDR1 SGDLS and CDR2 YYNGEE. CDR3 size: 11 residues. Here the CDR3 reads CASSVGEKLFF. CDR3 nucleotide sequence: TGTGCCAGCAGCGTGGGGGAAAAACTGTTTTTT.

V gene TRBV13 combines with J gene TRBJ2-4; D remains ambiguous. Deletions cut 0 bases from V and 0 bases from J, with 12 bases between. The CDR3 has 17 residues. The germline gives CDR1 PRHDT, CDR2 FYEKMQ (reference sequence). Here the CDR3 DNA reads TGTGCCAGCAGCTTAGGAGGCTGGGGTGTAGCCAAAAACATTCAGTACTTC. This translates into CASSLGGWGVAKNIQYF.

J is TRBJ1-1 and V is TRBV27; TRBD1 matches 7 bases. Germline V gene data show CDR1 as MNHEY and CDR2 as SMNVEV (reference sequence). CDR3 length: 16 residues. The J segment lost 1 base and the V segment lost 4 bases, leaving 9 bases of the junction unmatched. CDR3 sequence (DNA): TGTGCCAGCAGTTCCCAGACCGGGACAGCGAACACTGAAGCTTTCTTT. Translating it yields CASSSQTGTANTEAFF.

The rearrangement uses TRBV5-1 and TRBJ2-2, with 8 bases aligning to TRBD2. Unmatched junction bases numbered 5, after V lost 0 bases and J lost 4 bases. This CDR3 is 16 amino acids long. Per the germline V gene, CDR1 is SGHRS and CDR2 is YFSETQ. CDR3 loop: CASSLVSGGGTGELFF. In DNA form, the CDR3 reads TGCGCCAGCAGCTTGGTATCGGGAGGGGGCACCGGGGAGCTGTTTTTT. The full variable domain, completed using reference TRBV5-1 and TRBJ2-2, is KAGVTQTPRYLIKTRGQQVTLSCSPISGHRSVSWYQQTPGQGLQFLFEYFSETQRNKGNFPGRFSGRQFSNSRSEMNVSTLELGDSALYLCASSLVSGGGTGELFFGEGSRLTVL.

The chain has TRBV5-6 and TRBJ2-1; 8 nucleotides line up with TRBD2. This CDR3 has 17 amino acids. With V trimmed by 4 bases and J by 1 base, 10 bases remained unmatched. Germline V gives CDR1 SGHDT, CDR2 YYEEEE. The CDR3: CASSPRASGRSYNEQFF. The CDR3 coding sequence is TGTGCCAGCAGCCCGCGTGCAAGCGGGAGATCCTACAATGAGCAGTTCTTC.

The chain is built from TRBV28 and TRBJ1-1; 9 nucleotides line up with TRBD1. V lost 6 bases, J lost 1 base, and 15 bases stayed unmatched. Per germline, CDR1 MDHEN and CDR2 SYDVKM. The CDR3 is 18 residues long. The CDR3 protein is CASSPGGTGLGKNTEAFF. The CDR3 coding sequence is TGTGCCAGCAGCCCTGGAGGGACAGGGCTGGGAAAGAACACTGAAGCTTTCTTT.

The V and J genes are TRBV7-9 and TRBJ2-3, with TRBD2 identical over 16 bases. V shed 2 bases, J shed 0 bases, and the junction held 2 bases outside the gene matches. CDR3 length: 18 residues. The germline CDR1 and CDR2 sequences are SEHNR and FQNEAQ (reference sequence). CDR3 DNA: TGTGCCAGCAGCTTACGGGGACTAGCGGGAGGGAGCACAGATACGCAGTATTTT. It encodes CASSLRGLAGGSTDTQYF.

The chain joins TRBV28 to TRBJ1-2, with a possible D match to TRBD1 (6 bases). The V and J ends lost 2 bases and 6 bases respectively, with 19 bases between them. CDR1 MDHEN and CDR2 SYDVKM come from the germline V gene. This CDR3 region has 16 residues. The CDR3 DNA sequence: TGTGCCAGCAGTTTAGCGCAAAGGACAGACCGGGATGGCTACACCTTC. Translating gives CASSLAQRTDRDGYTF.